The 29 T cell receptor beta chains presented below share a single source sample, sequenced in a study of blood T cell repertoires in COVID-19. Assay: immunoSEQ multiplex PCR; the TCRdb copy retains only in-frame clones and omits some. The repertoire consists of fewer than 200,000 clones, with 87% occurring once and the leading ten covering around 1.3%. Sequences were obtained from PBMCs or T cells enriched from blood (not recorded which). These receptor sequences come from a human donor with acute COVID-19. The donor label of this sample is uncertain.

The chain has TRBV12-3 or TRBV12-4 and TRBJ1-1; 8 positions agree with TRBD1. The CDR3 has 13 residues. V gave up 8 bases and J gave up 2 bases; unmatched junction bases: 4. CDR3 sequence reads: CASSRGPNTEAFF. CDR3 sequence (DNA): TGTGCCAGCTCCAGGGGGCCCAACACTGAAGCTTTCTTT.

The rearrangement joins TRBV6-5 to TRBJ1-4; D gene uncertain. CDR3 length: 14 residues. Trimming took off 5 bases at V and 9 bases at J, with 16 bases between the two ends. Germline V gives CDR1 MNHEY, CDR2 SVGAGI. The CDR3: CASSPRRSTKKLFF. CDR3 DNA sequence: TGTGCCAGCAGTCCCAGGCGAAGTACGAAAAAACTGTTTTTT.

The table lists this clone with a count of one. The J gene is TRBJ1-1, the V gene TRBV18; tentatively, D is TRBD1 (5 bases). Germline CDR1 reads KGHSH; CDR2 reads LQKENI. The germline V and J ends were trimmed by 2 bases and 5 bases, with 12 bases remaining between them. CDR3 length: 14 amino acids. For the CDR3, the DNA is TGTGCCAGCTCACCAGGGGGGGGAAAGACTGAAGCTTTCTTT. This codes for CASSPGGGKTEAFF.

The chain is built from TRBV4-3 and TRBJ2-1; TRBD2 matches 11 bases. Trimming took 0 bases from V and 10 from J; bases not matched to a gene: 14. This CDR3 region has 18 residues. CDR1 is LGHNA and CDR2 is YSLEER in the germline V gene. The CDR3 region is CASSQESGELAGVREQFF. As DNA, the CDR3 is TGCGCCAGCAGCCAAGAAAGTGGAGAACTAGCGGGGGTCCGGGAGCAGTTCTTC.

The chain joins TRBV4-2 to TRBJ2-3; 14 bases map to TRBD2. Germline V gene sequence: CDR1 LGHNA, CDR2 YNFKEQ. The CDR3 consists of 18 residues. V was pared by 3 bases and J by 5 bases, with 10 bases of the junction left unmatched. CDR3 DNA sequence: TGTGCCAGCAGCCAGGGACTAGCGGGGGCTGGGAGAAAAGATACGCAGTATTTT. This encodes CASSQGLAGAGRKDTQYF.

This clone was recorded only once. This chain uses TRBV10-3 with TRBJ2-3; tentative D call: TRBD2 (6 bases). This CDR3 is built from 12 residues. The germline gives CDR1 ENHRY, CDR2 SYGVKD. The V gene lost 4 bases and the J gene lost 4 bases, with 6 bases spanning the gap. This CDR3 reads CAISAGADTQYF. The CDR3 DNA reads as TGTGCCATCAGTGCGGGGGCAGATACGCAGTATTTT.

The chain joins TRBV18 to TRBJ1-1; 7 bases fit TRBD1. This CDR3 has 13 residues. Germline V gene data show CDR1 as KGHSH and CDR2 as LQKENI. V shed 8 bases, J shed 1 base, and the junction held 4 bases outside the gene matches. The CDR3 reads CASRRDRNTEAFF. The CDR3 region has the DNA TGTGCCAGCCGCCGGGACAGGAACACTGAAGCTTTCTTT.

This chain joins TRBV21-1 and TRBJ2-7; the D call of TRBD1 is as the table states it, not checked on the DNA. TRBV21-1 is noted as a pseudogene. CDR3 length equals 16 residues. The CDR3 region is CASSKAAGLPSYEQYF. The CDR3 nucleotides are TGTGCCAGCAGCAAAGCGGCAGGGCTACCTTCCTACGAGCAGTACTTC.

The rearrangement links TRBV4-3 to TRBJ2-4; D perhaps matches TRBD2 (6 bases). The germline gives CDR1 LGHNA, CDR2 YSLEER. V lost 2 bases, J lost 5 bases, and 13 bases lay in between. CDR3 length equals 15 residues. The CDR3 region is CASSQHSGYQNIQYF. The CDR3 region has the DNA TGCGCCAGCAGCCAACATAGCGGATACCAAAACATTCAGTACTTC.

The chain carries TRBV11-2 and TRBJ2-7; 9 bases map to TRBD1. V shed 1 base and J 2 bases; nucleotides not matched to a gene: 3. The germline CDR1 and CDR2 sequences are SGHAT and FQNNGV. The CDR3 consists of 15 residues. The CDR3 region is CASSLAGTGTYEQYF. The CDR3 DNA reads TGTGCCAGCAGCTTAGCCGGGACAGGGACCTACGAGCAGTACTTC.

CDR3 residues: CASSLNRATYEQYF. CDR3 in DNA: TGTGCCAGCAGTTTAAACAGGGCCACCTACGAGCAGTACTTC. The chain combines TRBV27 with TRBJ2-7; possible D gene TRBD1, 6 bases. Germline loops: CDR1 MNHEY, CDR2 SMNVEV (reference sequence). The CDR3 totals 14 residues. V was trimmed by 2 bases and J by 2 bases, leaving 10 bases between them.

The genes are TRBV4-1 and TRBJ1-3; TRBD1 agrees at 7 bases. CDR3 length: 17 residues. Germline V CDR1 and CDR2: MGHRA, YSYEKL. V gave up 4 bases and J gave up 2 bases; unmatched junction bases: 11. CDR3 protein: CASSRQGLVIAGNTIYF. The CDR3 DNA sequence: TGCGCCAGCAGCCGACAGGGCTTAGTAATCGCTGGAAACACCATATATTTT.

The chain uses TRBV4-1 and TRBJ2-7; D may be TRBD1 (5 bases). The CDR3 contains 17 residues. V dropped 2 bases and J dropped 5 bases, with 22 bases sitting between them. CDR1 and CDR2 (germline): MGHRA, YSYEKL. The CDR3 spells CASSQTAPVARGNEQYF. The CDR3 region has the DNA TGCGCCAGCAGCCAAACCGCTCCGGTAGCTAGGGGTAACGAGCAGTACTTC.

This chain links TRBV6-5 with TRBJ1-6; D is undetermined. This CDR3 is 13 amino acids long. The V end lost 2 bases, the J end lost 6 bases, and 5 bases lay between the germline ends. Germline V gene sequence: CDR1 MNHEY, CDR2 SVGAGI. The chain's CDR3 is CASSYGPNSPLHF. CDR3 nucleotide sequence: TGTGCCAGCAGTTACGGGCCTAATTCACCCCTCCACTTT.

The genes are TRBV6-1 and TRBJ2-7; 10 nucleotides match TRBD1. Germline CDR1 is MNHNS and CDR2 is SASEGT. This CDR3 is 17 amino acids long. J lost 3 bases, V lost 4 bases, and 12 bases had no gene match. DNA for the CDR3: TGTGCCAGCAGTGGCCTCCGCCGGGACAGGGGAATCTACGAGCAGTACTTC. Translation: CASSGLRRDRGIYEQYF.

This chain joins TRBV4-1 and TRBJ2-2, with D possibly matching TRBD2 (5 bases). Germline assignment: CDR1 MGHRA and CDR2 YSYEKL. The CDR3 consists of 14 residues. V dropped 4 bases and J dropped 1 base, with 7 bases sitting between them. The CDR3 region is CASSLGENTGELFF. The DNA of the CDR3 is TGCGCCAGCAGCCTCGGGGAGAACACCGGGGAGCTGTTTTTT.

This clone was picked up a small number of times. The chain links TRBV13 to TRBJ1-2; D ambiguous. V was trimmed by 4 bases and J by 3 bases, leaving 9 bases between them. Looked up from germline, CDR1 is PRHDT and CDR2 is FYEKMQ (reference sequence). The CDR3 is 13 residues long. CDR3 residues: CASSSGRDYGYTF. CDR3 sequence (DNA): TGTGCCAGCAGCTCAGGACGGGACTATGGCTACACCTTC.

The rearrangement links TRBV11-2 to TRBJ1-1, with unresolved D. CDR1 and CDR2 (germline): SGHAT, FQNNGV. The CDR3 is 14 amino acids. V lost 5 bases to trimming and J lost 2 bases, with 12 bases between them. CDR3 amino acids: CASSPTRFNTEAFF. The CDR3 coding sequence is TGTGCCAGCAGCCCTACTCGGTTTAACACTGAAGCTTTCTTT.

This clone was recorded only once. The gene calls are TRBV11-2 and TRBJ1-6; D might be TRBD1 (5 bases). Germline loops: CDR1 SGHAT, CDR2 FQNNGV. V lost 0 bases to trimming and J lost 10 bases, with 13 bases between them. The CDR3 consists of 15 residues. CDR3 loop: CASSLEAGSKSPLHF. The CDR3 DNA sequence: TGTGCCAGCAGCTTAGAGGCAGGGTCTAAATCACCCCTCCACTTT.

The chain has TRBV7-3 and TRBJ1-5; weak D call: TRBD1 (5 bases). CDR1 and CDR2 from the germline V gene are SGHTA and FQGTGA. V lost 1 base and J lost 10, with 11 bases in between. CDR3 length: 13 amino acids. CDR3 sequence reads: CASSLRGDGPQHF. Here the CDR3 DNA reads TGTGCCAGCAGCTTAAGGGGCGACGGCCCCCAGCATTTT.

This chain links TRBV9 with TRBJ1-4; 10 bases match TRBD1. This CDR3 spans 15 amino acids. Germline trimming cut 4 bases from V and 7 bases from J; bases unmatched to any gene: 7. Germline CDR1 SGDLS, CDR2 YYNGEE. The CDR3 nucleotides read TGTGCCAGCAGCAGACAGGGGGCGCGGGGTGAAAAACTGTTTTTT. It yields the protein CASSRQGARGEKLFF.

This clone came up once. The chain uses TRBV12-3 or TRBV12-4 and TRBJ2-5; no clear D. With 5 bases removed from V and 0 bases from J, the gap between germline ends came to 4 bases. The CDR3 totals 12 residues. Here the CDR3 reads CASSPYQETQYF. CDR3 DNA: TGTGCCAGCAGTCCGTACCAAGAGACCCAGTACTTC.

This chain joins TRBV5-6 and TRBJ1-1, with 8 bases aligning to TRBD1. CDR1 SGHDT and CDR2 YYEEEE come from the germline V gene. The CDR3 totals 17 residues. The V and J ends lost 1 base and 4 bases, in that order; junction bases with no gene match: 12. The CDR3, as DNA: TGTGCCAGCAGCTTGATAGGACAGGGAAGGGAGAGCACTGAAGCTTTCTTT. Amino acid sequence: CASSLIGQGRESTEAFF.

The chain couples TRBV5-1 to TRBJ2-7, with 7 bases lining up with TRBD1. Germline lookup yields CDR1 SGHRS and CDR2 YFSETQ. V lost 4 bases and J lost 7; bases outside the gene matches: 14. This CDR3 is 15 amino acids long. In DNA, the CDR3 is TGCGCCAGCAGCCAGGACAGGACGGGGAGTGGTGAGCAGTACTTC. Translation gives CASSQDRTGSGEQYF.

V and J are TRBV19 and TRBJ2-1, with D tentatively TRBD1 (5 bases). The CDR3 contains 14 residues. CDR1 is LNHDA and CDR2 is SQIVND in the germline V gene (reference sequence). The germline V and J ends were trimmed by 4 bases and 2 bases, with 9 bases remaining between them. CDR3 residues: CASSTQGTYNEQFF. For the CDR3, the DNA is TGTGCCAGTAGTACGCAGGGAACCTACAATGAGCAGTTCTTC.

The chain joins TRBV5-1 to TRBJ2-4, with D maybe TRBD1 (6 bases). Trimming took off 0 bases at V and 2 bases at J, with 9 bases between the two ends. Looked up from germline, CDR1 is SGHRS and CDR2 is YFSETQ. The CDR3 is made up of 15 amino acids. The CDR3 sequence is CASSLEGGTKNIQYF. The CDR3 coding sequence is TGCGCCAGCAGCTTGGAAGGGGGAACCAAAAACATTCAGTACTTC. The variable domain in full, with the rest retrieved from reference TRBV5-1 and TRBJ2-4, is KAGVTQTPRYLIKTRGQQVTLSCSPISGHRSVSWYQQTPGQGLQFLFEYFSETQRNKGNFPGRFSGRQFSNSRSEMNVSTLELGDSALYLCASSLEGGTKNIQYFGAGTRLSVL.

The gene calls are TRBV7-8 and TRBJ2-3; D perhaps matches TRBD2 (7 bases). Germline V gives CDR1 SGHVS, CDR2 FQNEAQ. Trimming pared 7 bases from V and 4 bases from J, leaving 12 bases between. The CDR3 is made up of 13 amino acids. The CDR3 sequence is CASKAGAPDTQYF. CDR3 DNA sequence: TGTGCCAGCAAGGCGGGGGCCCCAGATACGCAGTATTTT.

The gene calls are TRBV3-1 (or the pseudogene TRBV3-2) and TRBJ1-6, with D maybe TRBD1 (5 bases). Germline V gene lookup returns CDR1 LGHDT and CDR2 YNNKEL (reference sequence). The CDR3 extends over 14 amino acids. Trimming removed 8 bases from V and 8 bases from J, with 16 bases in between. DNA of the CDR3: TGTGCCAGCTCCCCGACAGACTTGGATTCACCCCTCCACTTT. This codes for CASSPTDLDSPLHF.

This chain uses TRBV19 with TRBJ2-3, with 7 bases matching TRBD2. The ends lost 4 bases at V and 4 bases at J; junction bases unmatched: 8. Germline assignment: CDR1 LNHDA and CDR2 SQIVND (reference sequence). The length of the CDR3 is 15 residues. The CDR3: CASSTLGTIPDTQYF. CDR3 in DNA: TGTGCCAGTAGTACCCTTGGGACTATCCCAGATACGCAGTATTTT.